One and the same sample provided the 12 T cell receptor beta chains below, sequenced in a study of T cells in localized non-small cell lung cancer. Only in-frame clones appear in the TCRdb table, and some are missing; sequencing was by immunoSEQ multiplex PCR. Among about 52,000 clones listed, about 87% were seen once. Specimen: PBMCs, collected before any cancer treatment. These receptors were obtained from a female donor with stage II lung adenocarcinoma.

This chain links TRBV7-9 with TRBJ2-5; D remains ambiguous. Trimming pared 2 bases from V and 2 bases from J, leaving 12 bases between. The germline V gene has CDR1 SEHNR and CDR2 FQNEAQ (reference sequence). The CDR3 extends over 15 amino acids. CDR3 amino acids: CASSLYTDLQETQYF. DNA of the CDR3: TGTGCCAGCAGCTTATATACAGATCTTCAAGAGACCCAGTACTTC.

This rearrangement joins TRBV6-1 to TRBJ1-1, with 8 bases identical to TRBD1. The CDR3 consists of 13 residues. Germline values: CDR1 MNHNS, CDR2 SASEGT. V shed 5 bases, J shed 4 bases, and the junction held 3 bases outside the gene matches. The CDR3 sequence is CASSITGGTEAFF. The DNA for the CDR3 is TGTGCCAGCAGTATCACAGGGGGCACTGAAGCTTTCTTT.

The J gene is TRBJ1-1, the V gene TRBV19; TRBD1 aligns across 8 bases. J lost 5 bases, V lost 5 bases, and 10 bases had no gene match. Germline V lookup: CDR1 LNHDA, CDR2 SQIVND (reference sequence). The CDR3 is 15 residues long. The CDR3 DNA reads TGTGCCAGTAGTTCAGGACAGGGAGGGAGGACTGAAGCTTTCTTT. Translated: CASSSGQGGRTEAFF.

This sequence joins TRBV5-1 and TRBJ1-1; D is perhaps TRBD1 (5 bases). V lost 5 bases to trimming and J lost 0 bases, with 17 bases between them. Germline V gives CDR1 SGHRS, CDR2 YFSETQ. The CDR3 contains 16 residues. In nucleotides, the CDR3 is TGCGCCAGCAGAGAAAGTCCGGGGCGGATGAACACTGAAGCTTTCTTT. It specifies CASRESPGRMNTEAFF.

The rearrangement uses TRBV6-1 and TRBJ1-4, with TRBD1 matching 8 bases. This CDR3 has 16 amino acids. V was clipped by 3 bases and J by 5 bases; unmatched bases: 8. Germline-derived CDR1 and CDR2 are MNHNS and SASEGT. As DNA, the CDR3 is TGTGCCAGCAGTGATCCCGACAGGGGTCGAAATGAAAAACTGTTTTTT. Residues: CASSDPDRGRNEKLFF.

This clone was detected once. The chain employs TRBV5-6 and TRBJ1-2; D remains ambiguous. This CDR3 has 12 residues. Trimming shortened V by 4 bases and J by 4 bases, and 8 bases separated the two germline ends. Germline CDR1 is SGHDT and CDR2 is YYEEEE. In DNA form, the CDR3 reads TGTGCCAGCAGCACGGAAAGCTATGGCTACACCTTC. Encoded protein: CASSTESYGYTF.

This chain uses TRBV6-6 with TRBJ2-2; D is unclear. Trimming left V 7 bases short and J 2 bases short, with 14 bases between. The CDR3 is 15 residues long. In germline, CDR1 is MNHNY, CDR2 SVGAGI (reference sequence). The CDR3, as DNA: TGTGCCAGCACTCTACTTGGGGATAACACCGGGGAGCTGTTTTTT. Its protein is CASTLLGDNTGELFF.

DNA of the CDR3: TGTGCCAGCAGCCATGACAGCGCCTTTTACACCTTC. This gives the protein CASSHDSAFYTF. The chain joins TRBV11-1 to TRBJ1-2; D perhaps matches TRBD1 (5 bases). Trimming pared 5 bases from V and 11 bases from J, leaving 15 bases between. There are 12 residues in the CDR3. CDR1 SGHAT and CDR2 FQDESV come from the germline V gene (reference sequence).

The V call is TRBV10-1, the J call TRBJ2-5; 11 nucleotides agree with TRBD2. Unmatched junction bases numbered 4, after V lost 3 bases and J lost 7 bases. Germline V gives CDR1 WNHNN, CDR2 SYGVQD (reference sequence). The CDR3 length is 14 residues. The CDR3 here is CASSEGTSGGTQYF. The CDR3 nucleotides read TGCGCCAGCAGTGAAGGGACTAGCGGCGGGACCCAGTACTTC.

This clone was seen only once. The chain has TRBV27 and TRBJ2-5; TRBD2 might be the D (6 bases). V dropped 8 bases and J dropped 9 bases, with 13 bases sitting between them. Germline CDR1 is MNHEY and CDR2 is SMNVEV (reference sequence). CDR3 size: 11 residues. The CDR3 loop reads CASGRELPQYF. CDR3 bases: TGTGCCAGCGGACGGGAGTTGCCCCAGTACTTC.

CDR3 sequence reads: CASSPTGPHQPQHF. CDR3 DNA: TGTGCCAGCAGCCCCACGGGCCCCCATCAGCCCCAGCATTTT. This chain uses TRBV6-1 with TRBJ1-5; D not certain. CDR3 length: 14 amino acids. Deletions cut 6 bases from V and 5 bases from J, with 14 bases between. Looked up from germline, CDR1 is MNHNS and CDR2 is SASEGT.

The chain links TRBV5-1 to TRBJ2-2; D possibly corresponds to TRBD1 (5 bases). Germline CDR1 and CDR2: SGHRS and YFSETQ. The CDR3 is 14 amino acids. The ends were cut back, 0 bases at V and 5 bases at J, with 8 bases in the middle. The chain's CDR3 is CASSLGQPTGELFF. For the CDR3, the DNA is TGCGCCAGCAGCTTGGGACAGCCTACCGGGGAGCTGTTTTTT.